This T cell receptor beta chain was sequenced in a study of blood T cell repertoires in COVID-19. Study summary: Sources were T cells, B-cell-depleted T cells, or PBMCs; the material itself was cDNA or gDNA.

Germline V gene sequence: CDR1 SNHLY, CDR2 FYNNEI. The CDR3 covers 14 residues. V was clipped by 6 bases and J by 7 bases, with 19 bases between them. Sequenced by immunoSEQ multiplex PCR; TCRdb stores in-frame clones only, minus some. The sample has 150,000 to 200,000 clones, around nine tenths seen once. This chain joins TRBV2 and TRBJ2-7; D may be TRBD2 (6 bases). Sequencing was done on a sample of peripheral blood. The origin of this receptor is a man between 18 and 35 years old with active or convalescent COVID-19. The CDR3 sequence is CASSLGPIGREQYF. The CDR3 DNA is TGTGCCAGCAGCCTGGGGCCCATTGGGAGGGAGCAGTACTTC.